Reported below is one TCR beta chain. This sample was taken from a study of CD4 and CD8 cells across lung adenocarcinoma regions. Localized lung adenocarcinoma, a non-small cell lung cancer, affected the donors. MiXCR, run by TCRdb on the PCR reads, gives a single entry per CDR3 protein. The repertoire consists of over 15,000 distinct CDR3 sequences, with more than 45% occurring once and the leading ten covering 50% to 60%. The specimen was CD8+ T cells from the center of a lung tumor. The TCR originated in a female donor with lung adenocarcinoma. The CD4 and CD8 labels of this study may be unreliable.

The CDR3 DNA follows: TGTGCCAGCAGTGACTCGAACTATGGAAAGCTGTTTTTT. Protein: CASSDSNYGKLFF. V usage is TRBV6-4 and J usage is TRBJ2-2; D unresolved. This CDR3 comprises 13 residues. With 0 bases removed from V and 12 bases from J, the gap between germline ends came to 11 bases. CDR1 and CDR2 from the germline V gene are MRHNA and SNTAGT.